These 5 T cell receptor beta chains came from one sample sequenced in a study of CD8 T cells in Susac syndrome. RNA, at roughly 0.5 to 1 ug, was reverse transcribed with random hexamers. TCRdb ran MiXCR on the immunoSEQ multiplex PCR reads and lists one entry per CDR3 protein. The table lists roughly 190,000 distinct CDR3 sequences, about 94% of them singletons. Sequenced sample: CD4+ T cells from PBMCs. The receptor set was obtained from a human donor in good health.

This chain joins TRBV28 and TRBJ2-7; TRBD2 matches at 8 bases. CDR3 length: 15 amino acids. CDR1 is MDHEN and CDR2 is SYDVKM in the germline V gene. V shed 6 bases, J shed 4 bases, and the junction held 11 bases outside the gene matches. CDR3 in amino acids: CASSRIAGSLYEQYF. The CDR3 nucleotides read TGTGCCAGCAGCCGGATAGCGGGGAGCCTTTACGAGCAGTACTTC.

The chain couples TRBV6-5 to TRBJ2-7; 10 bases map to TRBD1. Per the germline V gene, CDR1 is MNHEY and CDR2 is SVGAGI. The CDR3 spans 18 residues. V lost 7 bases and J lost 7; bases outside the gene matches: 22. CDR3 nucleotide sequence: TGTGCCAGCACTTTTTTCGGGACAGGGGACGGGACTGGCAGGGAGCAGTACTTC. Translated, it gives CASTFFGTGDGTGREQYF.

This clonotype has a handful of counts. V gene TRBV7-3 combines with J gene TRBJ1-3; D ambiguous. CDR3 length: 12 amino acids. Germline V lookup: CDR1 SGHTA, CDR2 FQGTGA. V lost 6 bases, J lost 0 bases, and 3 bases lay in between. The CDR3 sequence: CASSGSGNTIYF. The CDR3 DNA follows: TGTGCCAGCAGTGGCTCTGGAAACACCATATATTTT. Combining the CDR3 with reference TRBV7-3 and TRBJ1-3 gives the whole variable domain GAGVSQTPSNKVTEKGKYVELRCDPISGHTALYWYRQSLGQGPEFLIYFQGTGAADDSGLPNDRFFAVRPEGSVSTLKIQRTERGDSAVYLCASSGSGNTIYFGEGSWLTVV.

The chain has TRBV20-1 and TRBJ2-7; tentatively, D is TRBD1 or TRBD2 (5 bases each). Germline CDR1 and CDR2: DFQATT and SNEGSKA (reference sequence). The CDR3 is 14 residues long. Trimming left V 0 bases short and J 7 bases short, with 16 bases between. CDR3 nucleotides: TGCAGTGCTAGAGATCCAGGGTGGAGGAGGGAGCAGTACTTC. Translating gives CSARDPGWRREQYF.

The rearrangement joins TRBV7-9 to TRBJ2-5; D call uncertain. The CDR3 runs to 14 residues. V was pared by 3 bases and J by 0 bases, with 8 bases between. Germline V gives CDR1 SEHNR, CDR2 FQNEAQ (reference sequence). CDR3 DNA sequence: TGTGCCAGCAGCTTGGGCTCCCACCAAGAGACCCAGTACTTC. This encodes CASSLGSHQETQYF.